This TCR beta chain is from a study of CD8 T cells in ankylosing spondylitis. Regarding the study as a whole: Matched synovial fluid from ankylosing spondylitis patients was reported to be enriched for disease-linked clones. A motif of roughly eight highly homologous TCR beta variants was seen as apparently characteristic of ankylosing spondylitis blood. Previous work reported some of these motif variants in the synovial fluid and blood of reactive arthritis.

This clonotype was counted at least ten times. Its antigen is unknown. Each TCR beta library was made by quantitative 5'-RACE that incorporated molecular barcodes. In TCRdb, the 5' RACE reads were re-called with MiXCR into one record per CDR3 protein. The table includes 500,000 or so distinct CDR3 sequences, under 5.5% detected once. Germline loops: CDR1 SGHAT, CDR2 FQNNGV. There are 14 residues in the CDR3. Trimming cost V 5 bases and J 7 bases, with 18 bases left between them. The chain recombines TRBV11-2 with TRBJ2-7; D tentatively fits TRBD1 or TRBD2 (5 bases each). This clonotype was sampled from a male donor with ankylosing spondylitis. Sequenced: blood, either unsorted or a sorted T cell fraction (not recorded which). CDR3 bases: TGTGCCAGCAGCCCAGGGACCTTCCCGAGGGAGCAGTACTTC. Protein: CASSPGTFPREQYF. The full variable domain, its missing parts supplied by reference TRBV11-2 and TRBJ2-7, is EAGVAQSPRYKIIEKRQSVAFWCNPISGHATLYWYQQILGQGPKLLIQFQNNGVVDDSQLPKDRFSAERLKGVDSTLKIQPAKLEDSAVYLCASSPGTFPREQYFGPGTRLTVT.